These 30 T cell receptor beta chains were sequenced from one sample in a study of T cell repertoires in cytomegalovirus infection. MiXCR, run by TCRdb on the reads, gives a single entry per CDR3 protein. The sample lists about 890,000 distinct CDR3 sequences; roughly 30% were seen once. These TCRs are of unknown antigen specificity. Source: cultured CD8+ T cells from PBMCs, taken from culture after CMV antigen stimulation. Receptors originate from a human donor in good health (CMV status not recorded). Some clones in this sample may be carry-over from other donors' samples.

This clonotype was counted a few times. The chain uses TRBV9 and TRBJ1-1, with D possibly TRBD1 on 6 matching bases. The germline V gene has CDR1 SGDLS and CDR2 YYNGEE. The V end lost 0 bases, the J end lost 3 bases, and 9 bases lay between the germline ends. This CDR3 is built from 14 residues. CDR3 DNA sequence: TGTGCCAGCAGCGTAGGAAGGGGGTACACTGAAGCTTTCTTT. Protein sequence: CASSVGRGYTEAFF.

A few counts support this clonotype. The CDR3 spells CASSYIWDPDNNEQFF. Written as DNA, the CDR3 is TGTGCCAGCAGTTACATATGGGACCCGGACAACAATGAGCAGTTCTTC. V usage is TRBV6-6 and J usage is TRBJ2-1; D is possibly TRBD1 or TRBD2 (5 bases each). Trimming took 2 bases from V and 5 from J, leaving 16 bases between them. CDR1 and CDR2 (germline): MNHNY, SVGAGI (reference sequence). This CDR3 has 16 residues.

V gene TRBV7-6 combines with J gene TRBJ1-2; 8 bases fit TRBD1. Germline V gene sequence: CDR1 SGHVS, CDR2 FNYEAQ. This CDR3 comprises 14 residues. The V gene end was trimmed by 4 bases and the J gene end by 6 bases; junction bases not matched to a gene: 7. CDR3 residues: CASSSTTGANGYTF. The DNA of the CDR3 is TGTGCCAGCAGCTCAACGACAGGGGCAAATGGCTACACCTTC.

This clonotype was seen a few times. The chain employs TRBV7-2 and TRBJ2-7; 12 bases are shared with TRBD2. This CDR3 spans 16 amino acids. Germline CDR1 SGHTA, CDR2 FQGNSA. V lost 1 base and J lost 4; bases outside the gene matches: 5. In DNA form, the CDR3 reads TGTGCCAGCAGCTTAGATGGACTAGCGGGGTTTTACGAGCAGTACTTC. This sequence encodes CASSLDGLAGFYEQYF.

The CDR3 coding sequence is TGTGCCTTCAAGGGGACCCCCCTCTACGAGCAGTACGTC. This gives the protein CAFKGTPLYEQYV. The chain carries TRBV2 and TRBJ2-7; tentatively, D is TRBD1 or TRBD2 (5 bases each). This CDR3 has 13 residues. V lost 11 bases and J lost 3, with 17 bases in between. Germline V gives CDR1 SNHLY, CDR2 FYNNEI.

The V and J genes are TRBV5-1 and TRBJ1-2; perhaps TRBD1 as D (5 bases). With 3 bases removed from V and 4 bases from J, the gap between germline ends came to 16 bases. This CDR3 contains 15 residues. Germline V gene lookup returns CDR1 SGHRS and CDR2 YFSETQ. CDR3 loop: CASSYGAGSRYGYTF. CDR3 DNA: TGCGCCAGCAGCTACGGAGCAGGGAGCCGCTATGGCTACACCTTC.

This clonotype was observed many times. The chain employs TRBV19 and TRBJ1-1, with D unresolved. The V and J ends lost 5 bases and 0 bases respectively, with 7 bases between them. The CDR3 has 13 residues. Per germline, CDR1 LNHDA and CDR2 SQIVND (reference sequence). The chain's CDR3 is CASSFHMNTEAFF. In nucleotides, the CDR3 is TGTGCCAGTAGTTTTCACATGAACACTGAAGCTTTCTTT.

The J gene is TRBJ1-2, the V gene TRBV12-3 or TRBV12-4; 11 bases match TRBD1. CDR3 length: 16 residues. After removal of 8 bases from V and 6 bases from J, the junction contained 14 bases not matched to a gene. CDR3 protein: CASLEADRGLNDGYTF. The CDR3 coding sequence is TGTGCCAGCCTTGAAGCGGACAGGGGGCTAAACGATGGCTACACCTTC.

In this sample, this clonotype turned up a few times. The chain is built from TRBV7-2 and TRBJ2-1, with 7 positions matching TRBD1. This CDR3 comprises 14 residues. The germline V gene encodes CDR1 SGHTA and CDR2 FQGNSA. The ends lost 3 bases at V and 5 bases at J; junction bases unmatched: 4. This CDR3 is CASSFSQGDNEQFF. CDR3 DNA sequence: TGTGCCAGCAGCTTTAGCCAGGGGGACAATGAGCAGTTCTTC.

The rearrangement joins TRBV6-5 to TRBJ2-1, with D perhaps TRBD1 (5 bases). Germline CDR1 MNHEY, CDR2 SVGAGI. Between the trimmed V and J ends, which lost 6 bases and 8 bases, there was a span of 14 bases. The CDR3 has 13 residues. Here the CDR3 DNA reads TGTGCCAGCAGCCACCAGGGTTTGTATGAGCAGTTCTTC. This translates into CASSHQGLYEQFF.

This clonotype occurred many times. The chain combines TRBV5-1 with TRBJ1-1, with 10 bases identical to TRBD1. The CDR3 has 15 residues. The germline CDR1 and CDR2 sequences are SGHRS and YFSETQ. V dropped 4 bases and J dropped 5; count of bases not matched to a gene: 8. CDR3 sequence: CASSQDRGPFTEAFF. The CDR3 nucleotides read TGCGCCAGCAGCCAAGACAGGGGGCCATTTACTGAAGCTTTCTTT.

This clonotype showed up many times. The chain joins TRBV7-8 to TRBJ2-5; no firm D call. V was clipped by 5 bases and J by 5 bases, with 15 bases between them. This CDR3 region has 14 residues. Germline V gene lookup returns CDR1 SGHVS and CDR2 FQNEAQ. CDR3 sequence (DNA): TGTGCCAGCAGCCGAACCCACGGCCCGGAGACCCAGTACTTC. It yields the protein CASSRTHGPETQYF. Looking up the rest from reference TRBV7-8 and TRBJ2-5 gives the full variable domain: GAGVSQSPRYKVAKRGQDVALRCDPISGHVSLFWYQQALGQGPEFLTYFQNEAQLDKSGLPSDRFFAERPEGSVSTLKIQRTQQEDSAVYLCASSRTHGPETQYFGPGTRLLVL.

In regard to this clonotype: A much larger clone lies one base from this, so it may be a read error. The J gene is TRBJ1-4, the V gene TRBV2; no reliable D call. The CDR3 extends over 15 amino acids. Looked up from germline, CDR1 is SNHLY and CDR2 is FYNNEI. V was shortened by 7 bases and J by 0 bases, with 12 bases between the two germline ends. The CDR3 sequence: CASTASSTTNEKLFF. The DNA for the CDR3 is TGTGCCAGCACAGCCAGTTCTACAACTAATGAAAAACTGTTTTTT.

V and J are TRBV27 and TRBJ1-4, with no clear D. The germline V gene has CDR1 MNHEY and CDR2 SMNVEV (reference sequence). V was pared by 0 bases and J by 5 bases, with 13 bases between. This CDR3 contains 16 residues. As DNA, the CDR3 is TGTGCCAGCAGTTTATCGGTGGTCTCGGAGAATGAAAAACTGTTTTTT. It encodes CASSLSVVSENEKLFF.

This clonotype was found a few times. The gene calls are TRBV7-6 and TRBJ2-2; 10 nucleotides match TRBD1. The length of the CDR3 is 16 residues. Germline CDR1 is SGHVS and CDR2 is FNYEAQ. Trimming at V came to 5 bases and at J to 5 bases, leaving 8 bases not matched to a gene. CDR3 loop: CASSLGQGLRTGELFF. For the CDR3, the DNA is TGTGCCAGCAGCCTGGGACAGGGGTTGCGTACCGGGGAGCTGTTTTTT.

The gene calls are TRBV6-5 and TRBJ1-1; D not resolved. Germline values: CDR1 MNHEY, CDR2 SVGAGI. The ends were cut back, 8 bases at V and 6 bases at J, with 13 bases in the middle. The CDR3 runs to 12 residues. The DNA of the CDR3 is TGTGCCAGCGGCAATGTAAGGGCTGAAGCTTTCTTT. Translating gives CASGNVRAEAFF.

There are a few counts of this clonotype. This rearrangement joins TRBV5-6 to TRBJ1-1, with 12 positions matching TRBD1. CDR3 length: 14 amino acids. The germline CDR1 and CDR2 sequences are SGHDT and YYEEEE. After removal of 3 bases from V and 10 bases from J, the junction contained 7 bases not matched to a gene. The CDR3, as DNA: TGTGCCAGCAGCTCTGGGACAGGGGGCCGGGTAGCTTTCTTT. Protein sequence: CASSSGTGGRVAFF.

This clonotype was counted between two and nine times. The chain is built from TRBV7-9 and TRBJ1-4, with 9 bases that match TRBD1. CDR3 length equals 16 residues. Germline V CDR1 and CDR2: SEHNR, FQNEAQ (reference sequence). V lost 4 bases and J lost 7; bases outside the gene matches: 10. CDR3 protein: CASSSPGQGMGEKLFF. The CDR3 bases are TGTGCCAGCAGCTCCCCCGGACAGGGGATGGGTGAAAAACTGTTTTTT.

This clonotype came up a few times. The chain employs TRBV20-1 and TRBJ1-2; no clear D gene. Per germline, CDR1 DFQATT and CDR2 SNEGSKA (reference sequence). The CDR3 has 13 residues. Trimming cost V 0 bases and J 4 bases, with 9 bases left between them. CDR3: CSARDLGAYGYTF. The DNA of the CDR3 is TGCAGTGCTAGAGATTTGGGTGCCTATGGCTACACCTTC.

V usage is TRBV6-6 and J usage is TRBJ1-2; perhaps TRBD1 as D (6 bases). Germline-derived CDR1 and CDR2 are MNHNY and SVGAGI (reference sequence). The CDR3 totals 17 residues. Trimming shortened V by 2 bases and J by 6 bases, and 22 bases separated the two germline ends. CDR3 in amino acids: CASSYEATWGPEDGYTF. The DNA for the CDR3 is TGTGCCAGCAGTTACGAAGCGACCTGGGGGCCGGAGGATGGCTACACCTTC.

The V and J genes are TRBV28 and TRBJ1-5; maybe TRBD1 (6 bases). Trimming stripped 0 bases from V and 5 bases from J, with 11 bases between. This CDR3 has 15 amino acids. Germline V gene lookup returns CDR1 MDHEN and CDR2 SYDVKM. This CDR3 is CASSLWTGHDQPQHF. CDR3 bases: TGTGCCAGCAGTTTATGGACAGGACACGATCAGCCCCAGCATTTT. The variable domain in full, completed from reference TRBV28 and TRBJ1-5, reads DVKVTQSSRYLVKRTGEKVFLECVQDMDHENMFWYRQDPGLGLRLIYFSYDVKMKEKGDIPEGYSVSREKKERFSLILESASTNQTSMYLCASSLWTGHDQPQHFGDGTRLSIL.

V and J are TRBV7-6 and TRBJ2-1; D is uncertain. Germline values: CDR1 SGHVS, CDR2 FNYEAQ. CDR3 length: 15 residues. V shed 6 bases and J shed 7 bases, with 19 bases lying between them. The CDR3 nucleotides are TGTGCCAGCAGTCAGCTTTGGCAGGATCATAATGAGCAGTTCTTC. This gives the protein CASSQLWQDHNEQFF.

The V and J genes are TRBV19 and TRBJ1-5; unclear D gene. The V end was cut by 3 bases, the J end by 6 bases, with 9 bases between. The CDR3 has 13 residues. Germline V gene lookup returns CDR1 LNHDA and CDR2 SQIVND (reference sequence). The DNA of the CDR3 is TGTGCCAGTAGTATCTGGGGAGGTCAGCCCCAGCATTTT. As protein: CASSIWGGQPQHF.

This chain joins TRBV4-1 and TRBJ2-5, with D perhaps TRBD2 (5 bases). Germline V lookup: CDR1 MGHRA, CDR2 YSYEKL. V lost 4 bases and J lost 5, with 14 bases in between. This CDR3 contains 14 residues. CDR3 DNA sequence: TGCGCCAGCAGCCTCGGGCCTCCGGGGGAGACCCAGTACTTC. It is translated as CASSLGPPGETQYF.

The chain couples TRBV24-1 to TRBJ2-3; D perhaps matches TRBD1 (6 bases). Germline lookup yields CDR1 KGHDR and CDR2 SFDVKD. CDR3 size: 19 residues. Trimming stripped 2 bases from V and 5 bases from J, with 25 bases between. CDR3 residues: CATSDSAREGQPSGDTQYF. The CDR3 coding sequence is TGTGCCACCAGTGATTCTGCCCGGGAAGGACAGCCATCGGGAGATACGCAGTATTTT.

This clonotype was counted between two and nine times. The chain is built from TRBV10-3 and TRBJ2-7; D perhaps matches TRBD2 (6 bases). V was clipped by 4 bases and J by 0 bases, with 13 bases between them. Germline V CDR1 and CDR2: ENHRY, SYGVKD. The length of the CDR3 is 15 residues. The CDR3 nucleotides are TGTGCCATCAGTGTTGGAGGGCAAAACTCCTACGAGCAGTACTTC. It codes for CAISVGGQNSYEQYF.

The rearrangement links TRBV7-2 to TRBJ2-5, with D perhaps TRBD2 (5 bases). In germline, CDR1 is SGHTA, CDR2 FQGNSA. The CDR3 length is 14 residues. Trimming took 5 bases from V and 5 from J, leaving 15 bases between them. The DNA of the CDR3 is TGTGCCAGCAGCCAAGCGGCTTCAACGGAGACCCAGTACTTC. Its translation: CASSQAASTETQYF. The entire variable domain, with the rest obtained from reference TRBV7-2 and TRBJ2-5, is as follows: GAGVSQSPSNKVTEKGKDVELRCDPISGHTALYWYRQSLGQGLEFLIYFQGNSAPDKSGLPSDRFSAERTGGSVSTLTIQRTQQEDSAVYLCASSQAASTETQYFGPGTRLLVL.

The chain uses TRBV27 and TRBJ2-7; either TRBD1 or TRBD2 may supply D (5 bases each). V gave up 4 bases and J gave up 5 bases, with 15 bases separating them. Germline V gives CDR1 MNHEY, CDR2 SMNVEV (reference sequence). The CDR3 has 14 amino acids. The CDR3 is CASSSRGPSDEQYF. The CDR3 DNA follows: TGTGCCAGCAGTTCCCGGGGACCCTCGGACGAGCAGTACTTC.

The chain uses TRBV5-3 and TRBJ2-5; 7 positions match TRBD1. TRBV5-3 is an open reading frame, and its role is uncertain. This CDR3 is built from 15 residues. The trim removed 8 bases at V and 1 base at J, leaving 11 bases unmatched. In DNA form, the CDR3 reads TGTGCCAGCAGGAGGACCCGGGACAGCCAAGAGACCCAGTACTTC. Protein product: CASRRTRDSQETQYF.

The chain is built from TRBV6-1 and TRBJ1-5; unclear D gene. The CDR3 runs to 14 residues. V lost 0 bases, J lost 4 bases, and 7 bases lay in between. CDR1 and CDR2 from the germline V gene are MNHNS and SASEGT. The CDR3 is CASSEADWNQPQHF. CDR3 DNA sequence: TGTGCCAGCAGTGAAGCGGACTGGAATCAGCCCCAGCATTTT.